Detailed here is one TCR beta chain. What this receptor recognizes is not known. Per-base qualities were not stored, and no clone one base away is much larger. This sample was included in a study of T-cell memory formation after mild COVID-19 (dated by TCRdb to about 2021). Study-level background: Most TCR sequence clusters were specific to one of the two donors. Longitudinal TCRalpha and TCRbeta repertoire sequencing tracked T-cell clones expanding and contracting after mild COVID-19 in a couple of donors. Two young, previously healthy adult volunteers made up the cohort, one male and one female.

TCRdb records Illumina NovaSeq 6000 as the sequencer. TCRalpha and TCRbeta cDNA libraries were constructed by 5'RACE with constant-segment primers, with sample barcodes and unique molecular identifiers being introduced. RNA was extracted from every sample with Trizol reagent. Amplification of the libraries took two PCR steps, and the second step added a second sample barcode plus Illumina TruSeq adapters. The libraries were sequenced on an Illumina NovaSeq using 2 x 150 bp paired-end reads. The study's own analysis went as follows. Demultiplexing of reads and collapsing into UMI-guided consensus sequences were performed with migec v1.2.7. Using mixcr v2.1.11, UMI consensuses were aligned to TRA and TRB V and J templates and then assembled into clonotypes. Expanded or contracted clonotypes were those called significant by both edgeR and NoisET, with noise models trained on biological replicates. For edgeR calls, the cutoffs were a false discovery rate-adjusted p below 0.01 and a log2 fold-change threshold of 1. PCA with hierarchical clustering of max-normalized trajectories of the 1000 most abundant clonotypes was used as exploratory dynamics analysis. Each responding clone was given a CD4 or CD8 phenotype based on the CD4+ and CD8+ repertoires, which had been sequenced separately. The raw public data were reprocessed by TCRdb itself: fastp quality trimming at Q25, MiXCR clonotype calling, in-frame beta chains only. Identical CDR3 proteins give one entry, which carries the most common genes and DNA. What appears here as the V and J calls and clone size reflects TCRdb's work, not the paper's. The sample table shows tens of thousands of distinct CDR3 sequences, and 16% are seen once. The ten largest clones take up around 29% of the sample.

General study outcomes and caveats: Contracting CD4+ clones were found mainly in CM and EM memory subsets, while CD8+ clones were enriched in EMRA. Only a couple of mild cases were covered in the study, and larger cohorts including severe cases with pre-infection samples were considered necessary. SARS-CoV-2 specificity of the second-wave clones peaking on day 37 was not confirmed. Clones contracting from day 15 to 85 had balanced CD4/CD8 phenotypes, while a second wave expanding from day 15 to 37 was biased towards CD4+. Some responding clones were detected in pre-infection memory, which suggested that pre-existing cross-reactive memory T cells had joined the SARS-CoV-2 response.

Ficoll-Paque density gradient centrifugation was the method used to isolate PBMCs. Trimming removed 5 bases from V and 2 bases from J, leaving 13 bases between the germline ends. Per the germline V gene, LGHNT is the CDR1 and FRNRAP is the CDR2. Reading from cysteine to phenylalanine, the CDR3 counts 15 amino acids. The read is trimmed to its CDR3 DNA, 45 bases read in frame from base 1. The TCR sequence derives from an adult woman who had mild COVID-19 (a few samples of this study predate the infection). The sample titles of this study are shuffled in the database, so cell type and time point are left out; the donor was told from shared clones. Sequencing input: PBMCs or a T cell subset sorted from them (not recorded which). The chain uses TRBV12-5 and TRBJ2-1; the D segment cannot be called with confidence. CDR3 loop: CASGPPLRPYNEQFF. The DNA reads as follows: TGTGCTAGTGGTCCCCCCTTAAGGCCCTACAATGAGCAGTTCTTC.